This T cell receptor beta chain came from a study of beta chain features in type 1 diabetes. Expressed TCRB transcripts were sequenced, since all the RNA that had been isolated was reverse transcribed. The method was immunoSEQ multiplex PCR; TCRdb's version includes in-frame clones alone and lacks a portion of them. The sample records around 400,000 clones, over 9.5% being singletons. With 8 bases clipped from V and 0 bases from J, the junction kept 9 bases outside the gene matches. Germline values: CDR1 SGHTA, CDR2 FQGNSA. The CDR3 covers 17 residues. This clone has more than one count but fewer than ten.

The material sequenced was naive CD4+ T cells from blood. The J gene is TRBJ2-3, the V gene TRBV7-2, with TRBD2 identical over 12 bases. The receptor's source is a man aged 18 to 35 in good health. CDR3 coding DNA: TGTGCCAGCCAACCTCTAGCGGGGGGGATTAGCACAGATACGCAGTATTTT. Protein: CASQPLAGGISTDTQYF.